The entry that follows covers one T cell receptor beta chain sequence. Its antigen remains unknown. The CDR3 loop spans 17 amino acids. Per the germline V gene, CDR1 is SGHRS and CDR2 is YFSETQ. A second PCR of 7 to 11 cycles used a sample-barcoded 5' primer and a J-beta primer mix. TCRdb analysed the 5' RACE reads with MiXCR anew, one entry per CDR3 protein. The sample shows 540,000 or so distinct CDR3 sequences, roughly 43% of them seen only once. This sample is part of a study of blood T cells in healthy people across ages. Study findings and constraints: Because donor CMV status was unknown, expanded clonotype changes were possibly confounded.

The sequencing input was blood. The TCR sequence derives from a man aged 80 or over in good health. The chain combines TRBV5-1 with TRBJ2-4; TRBD2 agrees at 13 bases. The J call may not be correct, given that the DNA end is closer to TRBJ2-7. CDR3 region: CASSSSGGLAGTYEQYF. CDR3 bases: TGCGCCAGCAGCTCTTCAGGGGGACTAGCGGGAACCTACGAGCAGTACTTC.